These 15 T cell receptor beta chains originate from one sample sequenced in a study of blood T cell repertoires in COVID-19. Clones were sequenced by immunoSEQ multiplex PCR, and TCRdb holds only the in-frame ones, with some missing. The sample has about 210,000 clones, about nine tenths seen once. Sequencing was carried out using peripheral blood. Receptors originate from a man younger than 35 with active or convalescent COVID-19.

The chain uses TRBV5-4 and TRBJ2-3; 7 bases match TRBD1. Germline trimming cut 5 bases from V and 2 bases from J; bases unmatched to any gene: 2. From germline, CDR1 is SGHNT and CDR2 YYREEE (reference sequence). The CDR3 runs 13 residues. This CDR3 reads CASRGQITDTQYF. The CDR3 nucleotides read TGTGCCAGCAGGGGACAGATCACAGATACGCAGTATTTT.

The CDR3 sequence: CASSWGTGVKQPQHF. The DNA for the CDR3 is TGTGCCAGCAGTTGGGGGACAGGGGTAAAACAGCCCCAGCATTTT. V gene TRBV6-2 or TRBV6-3 combines with J gene TRBJ1-5, with 10 bases fitting TRBD1. V dropped 4 bases and J dropped 7; count of bases not matched to a gene: 7. The CDR3 length is 15 residues. The germline V gene encodes CDR1 MNHEY and CDR2 SVGEGT.

The chain is built from TRBV6-2 or TRBV6-3 and TRBJ1-1; perhaps TRBD1 as D (6 bases). Trimming took off 5 bases at V and 4 bases at J, with 14 bases between the two ends. The CDR3 is made up of 14 amino acids. The germline CDR1 and CDR2 sequences are MNHEY and SVGEGT. CDR3 in DNA: TGTGCCAGCAGTGCCACAGGGTTGAGCACTGAAGCTTTCTTT. This gives the protein CASSATGLSTEAFF.

This rearrangement joins TRBV5-6 to TRBJ1-1; the D is unclear. Per the germline V gene, CDR1 is SGHDT and CDR2 is YYEEEE. The V end lost 3 bases, the J end lost 0 bases, and 12 bases lay between the germline ends. There are 15 residues in the CDR3. The CDR3 region has the DNA TGTGCCAGCAGCTGGGCAGGATTAATGAACACTGAAGCTTTCTTT. This gives the protein CASSWAGLMNTEAFF.

The chain links TRBV27 to TRBJ1-1; TRBD1 agrees at 9 bases. Germline V CDR1 and CDR2: MNHEY, SMNVEV (reference sequence). The V and J ends lost 5 bases and 4 bases, in that order; junction bases with no gene match: 2. The CDR3 is made up of 13 amino acids. CDR3 sequence reads: CASSTTGGTEAFF. The DNA of the CDR3 is TGTGCCAGCAGTACGACAGGGGGCACTGAAGCTTTCTTT.

The CDR3 nucleotides are TGTGCCAGTAGCGTAAATCAGGGGATCAATGAAAAACTGTTTTTT. This sequence encodes CASSVNQGINEKLFF. The rearrangement links TRBV19 to TRBJ1-4; D is possibly TRBD1 (6 bases). V lost 6 bases to trimming and J lost 5 bases, with 16 bases between them. The CDR3 is made up of 15 amino acids. Per germline, CDR1 LNHDA and CDR2 SQIVND (reference sequence).

CDR3 region: CASSLSLAGGGRQETQYF. In DNA, the CDR3 is TGTGCCAGCAGCTTAAGCTTGGCGGGAGGGGGGAGACAAGAGACCCAGTACTTC. The chain joins TRBV7-2 to TRBJ2-5; 9 bases align to TRBD2. The CDR3 consists of 18 residues. V shed 2 bases, J shed 2 bases, and the junction held 12 bases outside the gene matches. From germline, CDR1 is SGHTA and CDR2 FQGNSA.

J is TRBJ2-5 and V is TRBV5-1; 10 bases map to TRBD1. This CDR3 has 16 amino acids. Unmatched junction bases numbered 13, after V lost 6 bases and J lost 5 bases. CDR1 is SGHRS and CDR2 is YFSETQ in the germline V gene. The CDR3 sequence: CASTRSGTGDPETQYF. CDR3 sequence (DNA): TGCGCCAGCACAAGATCCGGGACAGGGGATCCGGAGACCCAGTACTTC.

V gene TRBV5-4 combines with J gene TRBJ2-3; possible D gene TRBD2, 6 bases. Germline loops: CDR1 SGHNT, CDR2 YYREEE (reference sequence). V dropped 1 base and J dropped 0 bases, with 9 bases sitting between them. The CDR3 spans 15 residues. The CDR3 sequence is CASSLRGASTDTQYF. The DNA of the CDR3 is TGTGCCAGCAGCTTGCGCGGGGCGAGCACAGATACGCAGTATTTT.

The chain carries TRBV19 and TRBJ1-2, with a weak D call TRBD1 (6 bases). This CDR3 spans 13 amino acids. From germline, CDR1 is LNHDA and CDR2 SQIVND (reference sequence). V lost 5 bases, J lost 3 bases, and 10 bases lay in between. The CDR3 reads CASSPRTDYGYTF. DNA for the CDR3: TGTGCCAGTAGTCCCAGGACAGACTATGGCTACACCTTC. Full variable domain (remainder filled in from reference TRBV19 and TRBJ1-2): DGGITQSPKYLFRKEGQNVTLSCEQNLNHDAMYWYRQDPGQGLRLIYYSQIVNDFQKGDIAEGYSVSREKKESFPLTVTSAQKNPTAFYLCASSPRTDYGYTFGSGTRLTVV.

The chain couples TRBV7-9 to TRBJ2-3; TRBD2 matches at 8 bases. After removal of 5 bases from V and 6 bases from J, the junction contained 7 bases not matched to a gene. CDR3 length equals 14 residues. The germline CDR1 and CDR2 sequences are SEHNR and FQNEAQ (reference sequence). The CDR3 DNA reads TGTGCCAGCAGCCTTAGCGGGGCCGGGGATACGCAGTATTTT. Translation: CASSLSGAGDTQYF. The full variable domain, its missing parts supplied by reference TRBV7-9 and TRBJ2-3, is DTGVSQNPRHKITKRGQNVTFRCDPISEHNRLYWYRQTLGQGPEFLTYFQNEAQLEKSRLLSDRFSAERPKGSFSTLEIQRTEQGDSAMYLCASSLSGAGDTQYFGPGTRLTVL.

The genes are TRBV6-6 and TRBJ2-2, with unresolved D. The germline CDR1 and CDR2 sequences are MNHNY and SVGAGI (reference sequence). The CDR3 consists of 13 residues. The V end lost 2 bases, the J end lost 5 bases, and 6 bases lay between the germline ends. DNA for the CDR3: TGTGCCAGCAGTTACGTCTCGACCGGGGAGCTGTTTTTT. Its translation is CASSYVSTGELFF.

The chain joins TRBV24-1 to TRBJ1-2; D perhaps matches TRBD1 (5 bases). Per the germline V gene, CDR1 is KGHDR and CDR2 is SFDVKD. The V end lost 5 bases, the J end lost 12 bases, and 27 bases lay between the germline ends. The CDR3 runs to 16 residues. This CDR3 is CATSVLDRDSPMCNTF. CDR3 bases: TGTGCCACCAGTGTGTTGGACCGGGACTCCCCCATGTGTAACACCTTC.

This chain uses TRBV7-8 with TRBJ1-5, with 9 bases aligning to TRBD1. The CDR3 is made up of 15 amino acids. J was trimmed by 5 bases and V by 3 bases; bases with no gene match: 5. Germline lookup yields CDR1 SGHVS and CDR2 FQNEAQ. The CDR3 is CASSFVGQGYQPQHF. DNA for the CDR3: TGTGCCAGCAGCTTTGTGGGACAGGGCTATCAGCCCCAGCATTTT.

With regard to this clone: Other nucleotide sequences from this sample produce the same CDR3. The gene calls are TRBV4-3 and TRBJ2-7; 8 bases align to TRBD2. V was clipped by 0 bases and J by 1 base; unmatched bases: 5. This CDR3 is 16 amino acids long. The V gene's germline CDR1 is LGHNA and CDR2 YSLEER. The CDR3 DNA reads as TGCGCCAGCAGCCAAGATCTGGCGGGAGGATCCTACGAGCAGTACTTC. It codes for CASSQDLAGGSYEQYF.